This TCR beta chain was retrieved from a study of T cell responses to AZD1222 COVID-19 vaccine (dated by TCRdb to about 2021). Some background on the complete study: AZD1222 recipients whose second dose came at about 4 weeks and those whose second dose came at about 12 weeks were combined into one group, since spike-specific TCR depth and breadth did not differ between the two schedules. A total of about 240 trial participants underwent TCR sequencing, of whom 200 to 220 received two doses of AZD1222 and 26 received two doses of the MenACWY control vaccine. Enrollment into the trials was organized by age into subgroups of 18-55, 56-69 and 70-plus years, and those subgroups contained roughly 150, 30 and 60 TCR-sequenced participants, respectively.

As concerns this clone: Its binding antigen is unknown. It has no much larger one-base neighbor in the sample; base qualities were not kept.

Looking up the germline V gene yields CDR1 SGHAT and CDR2 FQNNGV. From the cysteine up to the phenylalanine, the CDR3 has a length of 15 residues. Only the CDR3 part of the read is kept: 45 bases, read in frame from the first base. The V end gives up 5 bases and the J end 4 bases, leaving 6 bases in the junction not matched to a gene. The intended sense of this specimen's time point label: baseline before first vaccination. Vaccinee samples were obtained from the UK trials COV001 and COV002, which included a single-blind randomized controlled phase 2/3 trial of AZD1222 (ChAdOx1 nCoV-19) in healthy adults. Trial participant PBMC samples were collected at day 0 and day 28 after the second dose for TCRbeta chain sequencing. The CDR3 regions of human TCRbeta chains were analyzed by immunosequencing. Per the original workflow: TCRs in the repertoires were matched against a reference library of SARS-CoV-2-specific TCRs that had been generated with the MIRA antigen-specificity platform. Breadth was defined as the fraction of unique TCRs that were SARS-CoV-2-associated, and depth was defined as the fraction of total T cells that were SARS-CoV-2-associated. Using the MIRA data, each spike-specific TCR was assigned both to the spike region to which the TCR was reactive and to a CD4 or CD8 class. Log10-transformed breadth and depth values were compared by one-way ANOVA with Sidak's multiple comparisons tests. TCRdb holds this immuneACCESS table with in-frame rearrangements only. Some clones are missing; in checked studies, unresolved V genes explain under half, and the rest has no known cause. That table furnishes V, J and clone size, whereas the DNA furnished D and trimming. The sample table holds more than 95,000 clones, of which approximately 93% were seen once. 2.5% to 3% of the sample is taken by the ten largest.

General study outcomes and caveats: Only five or six AZD1222 recipients were SARS-CoV-2 seropositive at baseline, limiting conclusions about previously exposed vaccinees. No day 14 peak-response samples were available, so repertoires were characterized only after the peak T cell response. After two AZD1222 doses, spike-specific TCR breadth and depth were significantly higher than at day 0 and than in MenACWY recipients. Vaccine-associated CD4 TCRs spanned the whole spike protein, with dominant responses in regions 160-218 and 743-854. Most participants were white British and females outnumbered males, and the authors suggested that clonal diversity may have been underestimated. In the small 56-69-year group, the increase in depth fell short of significance, most likely because of low power. Reportedly, almost half of the unique spike-specific TCRs recognized epitopes lying outside the regions that are mutated in the B.1.351 and B.1.1.7 variants.

The clonotype was recovered from an adult in good health. This sample comprised peripheral blood, obtained on day 0 of AZD1222 vaccination. The rearrangement joined TRBV11-2 to TRBJ2-1; 9 junctional bases match TRBD2. The CDR3 has the sequence CASSLGLAGYNEQFF. The bases are TGTGCCAGCAGCCTCGGCCTAGCGGGATACAATGAGCAGTTCTTC.